This passage covers 11 T cell receptor beta chains from one sample sequenced in a study of blood T cell repertoires in COVID-19. Sequenced by immunoSEQ multiplex PCR; TCRdb stores in-frame clones only, minus some. Of approximately 220,000 clones listed, over 70% are singletons. The sequencing input was peripheral blood. The receptors derive from a woman aged 45 to 65 with acute or convalescent COVID-19.

In DNA form, the CDR3 reads TGTGCCAGCAGCTTAGGAGGGGACAGGGATTTTTACAATGAGCAGTTCTTC. This sequence encodes CASSLGGDRDFYNEQFF. The rearrangement joins TRBV7-3 to TRBJ2-1, with 9 nucleotides matching TRBD1. J gave up 4 bases and V 2 bases, and 9 bases lay outside the gene matches. Germline loops: CDR1 SGHTA, CDR2 FQGTGA. The CDR3 consists of 17 residues.

The chain uses TRBV4-1 and TRBJ2-1, with TRBD2 matching over 10 bases. Per the germline V gene, CDR1 is MGHRA and CDR2 is YSYEKL. This CDR3 is 17 amino acids long. The V and J ends lost 0 bases and 7 bases, in that order; junction bases with no gene match: 9. In nucleotides, the CDR3 is TGCGCCAGCAGCCAAGATCGGGCTAGCGGGAGTAGGAATGAGCAGTTCTTC. Its translation: CASSQDRASGSRNEQFF.

The gene calls are TRBV3-1 (or the pseudogene TRBV3-2) and TRBJ2-7; D is ambiguous. This CDR3 has 11 amino acids. V lost 4 bases and J 3 bases, leaving 4 bases between the germline ends. The germline V gene encodes CDR1 LGHDT and CDR2 YNNKEL (reference sequence). The CDR3 sequence is CASSLRYEQYF. Here the CDR3 DNA reads TGTGCCAGCAGCCTTCGCTACGAGCAGTACTTC.

As concerns this clone: The same CDR3 is also encoded by other DNA sequences in this sample. The chain couples TRBV2 to TRBJ2-1, with D perhaps matching TRBD2 (5 bases). Germline V gives CDR1 SNHLY, CDR2 FYNNEI. V was trimmed by 2 bases and J by 0 bases, leaving 5 bases between them. CDR3 length: 14 residues. The CDR3 DNA reads as TGTGCCAGCAGTGAAAGCGGCTCCTACAATGAGCAGTTCTTC. This codes for CASSESGSYNEQFF.

V usage is TRBV5-1 and J usage is TRBJ1-6, with 7 bases lining up with TRBD1. Germline V gene data show CDR1 as SGHRS and CDR2 as YFSETQ. The V and J ends lost 2 bases and 5 bases, in that order; junction bases with no gene match: 4. This CDR3 has 15 amino acids. The DNA of the CDR3 is TGCGCCAGCAGCTTTCAGGGGGTAGATAATTCACCCCTCCACTTT. It encodes CASSFQGVDNSPLHF.

The V call is TRBV28, the J call TRBJ2-2, with D unclear. The CDR3 runs to 15 residues. Germline CDR1 reads MDHEN; CDR2 reads SYDVKM. The germline V and J ends were trimmed by 8 bases and 3 bases, with 16 bases remaining between them. The CDR3 protein is CASSRPGGHTGELFF. CDR3 DNA: TGTGCCAGCTCTCGCCCCGGCGGTCACACCGGGGAGCTGTTTTTT.

The chain joins TRBV19 to TRBJ1-1, with TRBD1 matching over 8 bases. Trimming took 9 bases from V and 1 from J; bases not matched to a gene: 7. This CDR3 has 14 residues. The germline V gene has CDR1 LNHDA and CDR2 SQIVND (reference sequence). The CDR3 DNA reads TGTGCCAGCCCTGGGGGGACAGGGAACACTGAAGCTTTCTTT. Encoded protein: CASPGGTGNTEAFF.

The V gene is TRBV6-5, the J gene TRBJ1-2; 8 nucleotides line up with TRBD1. Germline CDR1 is MNHEY and CDR2 is SVGAGI. With 6 bases clipped from V and 6 bases from J, the junction kept 6 bases outside the gene matches. The CDR3 has 13 residues. CDR3 protein: CASRVSGGDGYTF. The CDR3 DNA reads TGTGCCAGCAGAGTATCAGGGGGCGATGGCTACACCTTC.

The chain joins TRBV7-2 to TRBJ1-2; D perhaps matches TRBD1 (6 bases). This CDR3 has 13 residues. V was trimmed by 2 bases and J by 7 bases, leaving 11 bases between them. CDR1 is SGHTA and CDR2 is FQGNSA in the germline V gene. The CDR3 DNA follows: TGTGCCAGCAGCTTATCTACAGGGACTGGCTACACCTTC. It specifies CASSLSTGTGYTF.

The chain links TRBV19 to TRBJ2-1; TRBD2 matches at 11 bases. V trimming: 8 bases; J trimming: 6 bases; junction bases outside the gene matches: 6. The CDR3 covers 14 residues. Per the germline V gene, CDR1 is LNHDA and CDR2 is SQIVND (reference sequence). As DNA, the CDR3 is TGTGCCAGTGGAGGACTAGCGGGCCGCAATGAGCAGTTCTTC. This translates into CASGGLAGRNEQFF. The full variable domain, completed using reference TRBV19 and TRBJ2-1, is DGGITQSPKYLFRKEGQNVTLSCEQNLNHDAMYWYRQDPGQGLRLIYYSQIVNDFQKGDIAEGYSVSREKKESFPLTVTSAQKNPTAFYLCASGGLAGRNEQFFGPGTRLTVL.

CDR3 in amino acids: CASSGQRNTEAFF. The CDR3 DNA sequence: TGTGCCAGCAGCGGACAGAGGAACACTGAAGCTTTCTTT. The chain is built from TRBV7-9 and TRBJ1-1, with a tentative D call TRBD1 (6 bases). This CDR3 has 13 residues. V was trimmed by 5 bases and J by 1 base, leaving 8 bases between them. Germline V gene data show CDR1 as SEHNR and CDR2 as FQNEAQ (reference sequence).